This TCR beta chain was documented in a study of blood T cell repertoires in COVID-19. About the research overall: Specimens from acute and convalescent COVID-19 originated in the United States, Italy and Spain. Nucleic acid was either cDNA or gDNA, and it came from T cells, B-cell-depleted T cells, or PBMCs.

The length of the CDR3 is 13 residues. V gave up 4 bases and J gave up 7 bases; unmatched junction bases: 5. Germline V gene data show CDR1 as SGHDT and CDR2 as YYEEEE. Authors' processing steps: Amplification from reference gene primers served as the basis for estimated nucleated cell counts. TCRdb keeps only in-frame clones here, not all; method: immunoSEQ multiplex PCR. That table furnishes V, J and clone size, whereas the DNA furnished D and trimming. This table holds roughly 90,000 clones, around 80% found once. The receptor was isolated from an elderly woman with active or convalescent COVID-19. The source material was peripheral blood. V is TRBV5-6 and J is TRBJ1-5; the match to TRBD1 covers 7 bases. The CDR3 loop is CASSRDRVQPQHF. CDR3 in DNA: TGTGCCAGCAGCCGAGACAGGGTACAGCCCCAGCATTTT. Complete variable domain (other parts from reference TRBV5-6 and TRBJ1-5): DAGVTQSPTHLIKTRGQQVTLRCSPKSGHDTVSWYQQALGQGPQFIFQYYEEEERQRGNFPDRFSGHQFPNYSSELNVNALLLGDSALYLCASSRDRVQPQHFGDGTRLSIL.